This T cell receptor (beta chain) came from a study of tumor-infiltrating lymphocytes in primary liver carcinoma. Overall study findings and caveats: The samples were not sorted (they were bulk), so CD4+ and CD8+ repertoires were not compared.

CDR1 and CDR2 (germline): MDHEN, SYDVKM. Trimming left V 4 bases short and J 0 bases short, with 12 bases between. The CDR3 contains 15 residues. Worth noting for this clonotype: Its antigen remains unknown.

With roughly 500 ng total RNA as template and a constant-region primer, TCR beta cDNA was made. Researchers made the TCR beta libraries by running three nested multiplex PCR rounds with slightly modified ARM-PCR. Forward primers for TRBV1-TRBV30 and a C-beta reverse primer served the first two PCR rounds, at around 11 cycles each. MiXCR was run by TCRdb on the multiplex PCR reads, yielding one entry per CDR3 protein. The repertoire holds around 210,000 distinct CDR3 sequences, with 65% as singletons. RNA isolated from unsorted whole blood supplied the blood RNA, with germline DNA also extracted. Presurgery, roughly 4 milliliters of peripheral blood were collected.

The specimen was peripheral blood. The chain carries TRBV28 and TRBJ1-1; a weak D match, TRBD1 (6 bases). This TCR was sampled from a woman aged 60 to 75 with primary liver carcinoma and hepatitis B virus infection. The chain's CDR3 is CASSSPRDMNTEAFF. CDR3 nucleotides: TGTGCCAGCAGTTCTCCCAGGGACATGAACACTGAAGCTTTCTTT.